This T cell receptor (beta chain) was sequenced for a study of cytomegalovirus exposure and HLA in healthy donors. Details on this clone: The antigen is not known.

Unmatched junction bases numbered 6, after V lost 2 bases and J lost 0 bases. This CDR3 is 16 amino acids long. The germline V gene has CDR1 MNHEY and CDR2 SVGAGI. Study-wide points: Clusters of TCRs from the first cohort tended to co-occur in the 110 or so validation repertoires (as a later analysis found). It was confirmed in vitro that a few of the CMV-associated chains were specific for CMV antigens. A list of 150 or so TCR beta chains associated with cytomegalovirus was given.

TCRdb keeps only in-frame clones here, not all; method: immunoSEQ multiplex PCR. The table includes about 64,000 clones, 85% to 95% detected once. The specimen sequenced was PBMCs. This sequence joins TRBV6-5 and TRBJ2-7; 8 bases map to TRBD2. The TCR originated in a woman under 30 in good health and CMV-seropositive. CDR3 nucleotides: TGTGCCAGCAGTTACCGGGGCAGCGGGAGCTCCTACGAGCAGTACTTC. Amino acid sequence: CASSYRGSGSSYEQYF.